This TCR beta chain was sequenced during a study of blood T cell repertoires in COVID-19. Overall study context: The origin of the acute and convalescent COVID-19 samples was the United States, Italy and Spain.

Trimming shortened V by 4 bases and J by 4 bases, and 11 bases separated the two germline ends. This CDR3 has 13 residues. Germline V gene sequence: CDR1 SGHTA, CDR2 FQGNSA. Per the study methods: The authors estimated nucleated cell counts from reference gene primer amplification. Assay used: immunoSEQ multiplex PCR; TCRdb lists only in-frame clones, some missing. From that table come the V and J calls and clone size; the DNA was used to work out D and trimming. The table shows 250,000 to 350,000 clones, with around 90% occurring only once. The source material was peripheral blood. This TCR derives from a woman aged 45-60 years who had recovered from COVID-19. The chain combines TRBV7-2 with TRBJ2-7, with D possibly being TRBD2 (6 bases). CDR3 bases: TGTGCCAGCAGCTCCTCGGGAGAGTACGAGCAGTACTTC. It yields the protein CASSSSGEYEQYF. Combining the CDR3 with reference TRBV7-2 and TRBJ2-7 gives the whole variable domain GAGVSQSPSNKVTEKGKDVELRCDPISGHTALYWYRQSLGQGLEFLIYFQGNSAPDKSGLPSDRFSAERTGGSVSTLTIQRTQQEDSAVYLCASSSSGEYEQYFGPGTRLTVT.